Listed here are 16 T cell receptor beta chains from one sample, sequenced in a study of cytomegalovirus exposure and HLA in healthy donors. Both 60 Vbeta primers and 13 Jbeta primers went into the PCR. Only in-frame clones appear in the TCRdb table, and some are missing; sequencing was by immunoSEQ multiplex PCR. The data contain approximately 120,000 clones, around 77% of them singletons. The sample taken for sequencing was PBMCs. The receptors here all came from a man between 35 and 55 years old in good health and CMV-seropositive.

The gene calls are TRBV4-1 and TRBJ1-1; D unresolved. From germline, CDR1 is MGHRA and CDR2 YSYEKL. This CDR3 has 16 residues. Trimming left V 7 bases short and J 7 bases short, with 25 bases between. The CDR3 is CASTPPVQAASGEAFF. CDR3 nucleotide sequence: TGCGCCAGCACGCCTCCGGTCCAGGCAGCGAGCGGTGAAGCTTTCTTT.

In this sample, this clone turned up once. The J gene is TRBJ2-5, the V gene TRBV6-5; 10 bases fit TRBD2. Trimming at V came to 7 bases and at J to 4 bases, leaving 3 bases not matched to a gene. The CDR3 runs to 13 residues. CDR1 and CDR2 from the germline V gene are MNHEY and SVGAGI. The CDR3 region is CASTRLAGETQYF. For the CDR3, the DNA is TGTGCCAGCACCAGACTAGCGGGAGAGACCCAGTACTTC.

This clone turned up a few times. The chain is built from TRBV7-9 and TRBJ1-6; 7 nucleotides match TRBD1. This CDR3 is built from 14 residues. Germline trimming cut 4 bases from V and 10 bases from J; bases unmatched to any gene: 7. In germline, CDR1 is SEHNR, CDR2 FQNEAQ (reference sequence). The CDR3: CASSSDRVGSPLHF. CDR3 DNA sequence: TGTGCCAGCAGCTCCGACAGGGTCGGATCACCCCTCCACTTT.

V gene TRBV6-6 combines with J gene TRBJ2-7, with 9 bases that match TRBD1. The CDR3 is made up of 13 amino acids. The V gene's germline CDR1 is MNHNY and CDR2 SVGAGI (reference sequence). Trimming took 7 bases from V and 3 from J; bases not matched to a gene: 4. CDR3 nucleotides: TGTGCCAGCAACCCGGGACAGGGCTACGAGCAGTACTTC. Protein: CASNPGQGYEQYF.

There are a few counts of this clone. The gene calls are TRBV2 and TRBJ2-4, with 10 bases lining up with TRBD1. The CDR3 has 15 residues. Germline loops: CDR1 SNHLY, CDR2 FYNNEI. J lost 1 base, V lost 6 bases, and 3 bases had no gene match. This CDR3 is CASRGTGDAKNIQYF. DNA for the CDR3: TGTGCCAGCAGAGGGACAGGGGATGCCAAAAACATTCAGTACTTC.

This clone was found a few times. Written as DNA, the CDR3 is TGTGCCAGCAGCCCCGATACAGGAAACTTAAACTCCTACAATGAGCAGTTCTTC. Translated, it gives CASSPDTGNLNSYNEQFF. This chain joins TRBV7-9 and TRBJ2-1, with D tentatively TRBD1 (5 bases). CDR3 length: 18 residues. Trimming shortened V by 5 bases and J by 0 bases, and 20 bases separated the two germline ends. CDR1 and CDR2 (germline): SEHNR, FQNEAQ (reference sequence).

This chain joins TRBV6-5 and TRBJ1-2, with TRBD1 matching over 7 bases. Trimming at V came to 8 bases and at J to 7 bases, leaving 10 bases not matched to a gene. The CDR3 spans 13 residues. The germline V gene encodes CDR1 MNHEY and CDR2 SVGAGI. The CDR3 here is CASLSTGLSGYTF. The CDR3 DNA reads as TGTGCCAGCCTGTCGACAGGGTTGAGTGGCTACACCTTC.

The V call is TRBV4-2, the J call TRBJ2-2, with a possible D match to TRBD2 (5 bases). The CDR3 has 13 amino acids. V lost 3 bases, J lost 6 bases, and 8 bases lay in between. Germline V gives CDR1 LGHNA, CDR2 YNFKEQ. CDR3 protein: CASSQGEAGELFF. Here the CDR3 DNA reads TGTGCCAGCAGCCAGGGAGAGGCCGGGGAGCTGTTTTTT.

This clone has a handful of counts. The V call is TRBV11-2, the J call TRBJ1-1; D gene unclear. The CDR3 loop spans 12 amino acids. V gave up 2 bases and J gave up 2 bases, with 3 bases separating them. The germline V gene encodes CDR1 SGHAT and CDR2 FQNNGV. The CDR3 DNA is TGTGCCAGCAGCTTACTCAACACTGAAGCTTTCTTT. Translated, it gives CASSLLNTEAFF.

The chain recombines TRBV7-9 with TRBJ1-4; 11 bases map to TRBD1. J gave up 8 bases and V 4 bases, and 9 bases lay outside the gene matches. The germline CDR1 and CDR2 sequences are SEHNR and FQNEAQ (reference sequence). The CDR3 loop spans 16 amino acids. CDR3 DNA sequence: TGTGCCAGCAGCTCCACCGGGACAGGGGGTCTGGAAAAACTGTTTTTT. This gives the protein CASSSTGTGGLEKLFF.

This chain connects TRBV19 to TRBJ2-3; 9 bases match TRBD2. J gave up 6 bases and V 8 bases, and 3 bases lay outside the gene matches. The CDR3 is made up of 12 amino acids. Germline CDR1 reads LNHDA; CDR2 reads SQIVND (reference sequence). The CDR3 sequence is CASRLAGDTQYF. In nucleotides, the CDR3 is TGTGCCAGTCGTCTAGCGGGGGATACGCAGTATTTT.

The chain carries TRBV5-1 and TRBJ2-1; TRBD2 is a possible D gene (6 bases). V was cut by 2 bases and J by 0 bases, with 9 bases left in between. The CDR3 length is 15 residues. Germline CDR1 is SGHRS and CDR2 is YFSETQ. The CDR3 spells CASSFGGSSYNEQFF. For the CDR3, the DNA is TGCGCCAGCAGCTTCGGAGGGTCCTCCTACAATGAGCAGTTCTTC.

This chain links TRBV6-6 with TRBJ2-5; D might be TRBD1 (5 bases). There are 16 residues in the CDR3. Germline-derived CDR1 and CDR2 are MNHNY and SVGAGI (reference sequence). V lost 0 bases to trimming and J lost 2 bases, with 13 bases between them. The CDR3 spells CASSYSHRQLQETQYF. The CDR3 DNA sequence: TGTGCCAGCAGTTACTCCCACAGGCAGCTTCAAGAGACCCAGTACTTC.

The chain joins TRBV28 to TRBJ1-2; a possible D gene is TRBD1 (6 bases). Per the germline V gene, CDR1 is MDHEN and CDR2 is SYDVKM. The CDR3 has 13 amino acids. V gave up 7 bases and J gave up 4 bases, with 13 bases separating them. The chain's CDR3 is CASIGGAAYGYTF. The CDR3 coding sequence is TGTGCCAGCATCGGGGGGGCGGCCTATGGCTACACCTTC.

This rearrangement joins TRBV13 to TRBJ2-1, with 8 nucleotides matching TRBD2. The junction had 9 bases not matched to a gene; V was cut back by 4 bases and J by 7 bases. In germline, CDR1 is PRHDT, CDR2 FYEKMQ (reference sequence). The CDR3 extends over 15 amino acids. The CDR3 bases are TGTGCCAGCAGCTCGCCCGGGGGGGGGATAAATGAGCAGTTCTTC. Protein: CASSSPGGGINEQFF.

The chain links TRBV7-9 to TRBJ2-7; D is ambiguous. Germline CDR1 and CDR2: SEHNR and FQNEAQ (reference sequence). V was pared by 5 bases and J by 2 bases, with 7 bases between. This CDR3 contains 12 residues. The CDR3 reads CASSPSAYEQYF. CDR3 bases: TGTGCCAGCAGCCCCTCCGCCTACGAGCAGTACTTC.